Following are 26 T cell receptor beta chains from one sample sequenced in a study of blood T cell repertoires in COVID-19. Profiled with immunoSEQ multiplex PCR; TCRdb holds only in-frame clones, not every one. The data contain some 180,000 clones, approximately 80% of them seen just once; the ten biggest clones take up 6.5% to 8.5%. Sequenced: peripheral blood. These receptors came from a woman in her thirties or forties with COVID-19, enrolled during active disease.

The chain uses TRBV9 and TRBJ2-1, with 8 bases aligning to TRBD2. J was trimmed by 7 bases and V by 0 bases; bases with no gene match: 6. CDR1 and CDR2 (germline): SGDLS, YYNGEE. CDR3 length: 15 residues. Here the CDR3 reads CASSVGTSGGNEQFF. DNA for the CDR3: TGTGCCAGCAGCGTAGGAACTAGCGGCGGGAATGAGCAGTTCTTC.

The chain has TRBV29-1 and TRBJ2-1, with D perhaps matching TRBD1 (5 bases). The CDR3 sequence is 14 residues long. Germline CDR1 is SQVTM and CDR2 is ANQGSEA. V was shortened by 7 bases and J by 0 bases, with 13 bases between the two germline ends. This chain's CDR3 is CSGHRINSYNEQFF. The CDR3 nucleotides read TGCAGCGGACACAGGATAAACTCCTACAATGAGCAGTTCTTC.

The chain's CDR3 is CASSIGQANTEAFF. The DNA for the CDR3 is TGTGCCAGTAGTATAGGACAGGCGAACACTGAAGCTTTCTTT. The gene calls are TRBV19 and TRBJ1-1; a weak D match, TRBD1 (6 bases). Germline V CDR1 and CDR2: LNHDA, SQIVND (reference sequence). Trimming shortened V by 1 base and J by 1 base, and 7 bases separated the two germline ends. CDR3 length: 14 amino acids.

The DNA for the CDR3 is TGTGCCAGCTCACCCCGGGGACAGGGGAGGGGACAGCCCCAGCATTTT. Protein: CASSPRGQGRGQPQHF. The genes are TRBV18 and TRBJ1-5, with 10 positions matching TRBD1. Per the germline V gene, CDR1 is KGHSH and CDR2 is LQKENI. The CDR3 loop spans 16 amino acids. With V trimmed by 3 bases and J by 7 bases, 9 bases remained unmatched.

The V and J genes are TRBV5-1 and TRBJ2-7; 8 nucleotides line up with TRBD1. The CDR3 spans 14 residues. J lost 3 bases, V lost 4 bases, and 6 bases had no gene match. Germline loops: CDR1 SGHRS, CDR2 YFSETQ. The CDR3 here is CASSPQGAGYEQYF. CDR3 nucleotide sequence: TGCGCCAGCAGCCCTCAGGGGGCCGGCTACGAGCAGTACTTC.

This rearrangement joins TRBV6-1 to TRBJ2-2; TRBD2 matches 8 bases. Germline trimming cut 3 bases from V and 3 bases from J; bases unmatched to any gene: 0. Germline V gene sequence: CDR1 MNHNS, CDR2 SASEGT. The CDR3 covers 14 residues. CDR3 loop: CASSEGLDTGELFF. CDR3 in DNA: TGTGCCAGCAGTGAGGGACTAGACACCGGGGAGCTGTTTTTT.

The chain's CDR3 is CASSSGGIVNEQFF. CDR3 nucleotides: TGCGCCTCCTCTAGCGGGGGGATTGTAAATGAGCAGTTCTTC. The chain recombines TRBV5-1 with TRBJ2-1; TRBD2 aligns across 11 bases. The CDR3 has 14 residues. The ends lost 10 bases at V and 7 bases at J; junction bases unmatched: 10. CDR1 is SGHRS, CDR2 YFSETQ, per germline.

CDR3 in DNA: TGTGCCAGCAGCGTAGCTCCACAGGGGGGGAAAACCGGGGAGCTGTTTTTT. As protein: CASSVAPQGGKTGELFF. The V and J genes are TRBV9 and TRBJ2-2; a weak D match, TRBD1 (8 bases). The CDR3 runs to 17 residues. The germline CDR1 and CDR2 sequences are SGDLS and YYNGEE. Trimming left V 0 bases short and J 5 bases short, with 17 bases between.

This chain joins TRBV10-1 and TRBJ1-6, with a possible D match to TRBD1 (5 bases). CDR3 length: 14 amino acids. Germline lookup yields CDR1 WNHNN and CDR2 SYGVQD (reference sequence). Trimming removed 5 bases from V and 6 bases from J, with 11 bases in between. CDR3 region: CASSRDWTNSPLHF. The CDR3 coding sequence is TGCGCCAGCAGTCGGGACTGGACTAATTCACCCCTCCACTTT.

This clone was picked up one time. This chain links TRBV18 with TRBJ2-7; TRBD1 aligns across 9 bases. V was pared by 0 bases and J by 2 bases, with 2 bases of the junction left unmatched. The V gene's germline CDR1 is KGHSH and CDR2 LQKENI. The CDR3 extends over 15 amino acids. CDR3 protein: CASSPPGQGPYEQYF. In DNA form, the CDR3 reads TGTGCCAGCTCACCACCGGGACAGGGCCCCTACGAGCAGTACTTC.

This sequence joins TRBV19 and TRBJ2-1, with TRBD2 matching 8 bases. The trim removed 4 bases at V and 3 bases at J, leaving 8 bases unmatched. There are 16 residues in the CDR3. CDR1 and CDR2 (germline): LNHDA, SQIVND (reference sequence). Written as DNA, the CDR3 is TGTGCCAGTAGTAGTTTGGACACTAGCGGCTACAATGAGCAGTTCTTC. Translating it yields CASSSLDTSGYNEQFF.

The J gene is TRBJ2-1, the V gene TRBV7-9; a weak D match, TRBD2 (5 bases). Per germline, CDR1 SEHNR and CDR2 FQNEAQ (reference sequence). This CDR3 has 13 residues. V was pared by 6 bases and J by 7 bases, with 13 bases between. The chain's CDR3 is CASSPEGENEQFF. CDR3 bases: TGTGCCAGCAGTCCAGAGGGCGAAAATGAGCAGTTCTTC. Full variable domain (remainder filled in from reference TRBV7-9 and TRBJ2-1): DTGVSQNPRHKITKRGQNVTFRCDPISEHNRLYWYRQTLGQGPEFLTYFQNEAQLEKSRLLSDRFSAERPKGSFSTLEIQRTEQGDSAMYLCASSPEGENEQFFGPGTRLTVL.

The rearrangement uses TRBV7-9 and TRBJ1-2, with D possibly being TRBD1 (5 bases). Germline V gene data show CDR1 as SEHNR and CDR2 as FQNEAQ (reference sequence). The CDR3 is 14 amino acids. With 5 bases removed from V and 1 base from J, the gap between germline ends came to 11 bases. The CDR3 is CASSGGDDNYGYTF. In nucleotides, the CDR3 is TGTGCCAGCAGCGGGGGGGACGATAACTATGGCTACACCTTC.

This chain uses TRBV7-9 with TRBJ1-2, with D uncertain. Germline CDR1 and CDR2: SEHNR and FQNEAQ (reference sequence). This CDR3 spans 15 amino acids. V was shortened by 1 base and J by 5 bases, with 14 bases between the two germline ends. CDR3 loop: CASSLDMGSSYGYTF. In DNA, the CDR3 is TGTGCCAGCAGCTTAGATATGGGCAGTTCATATGGCTACACCTTC.

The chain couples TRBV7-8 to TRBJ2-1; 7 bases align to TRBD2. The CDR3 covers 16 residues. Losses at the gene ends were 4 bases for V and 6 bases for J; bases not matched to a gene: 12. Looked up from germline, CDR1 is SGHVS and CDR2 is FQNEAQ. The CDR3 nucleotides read TGTGCCAGCAGCTCACCACTAGCGAACCCAATCAATGAGCAGTTCTTC. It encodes CASSSPLANPINEQFF.

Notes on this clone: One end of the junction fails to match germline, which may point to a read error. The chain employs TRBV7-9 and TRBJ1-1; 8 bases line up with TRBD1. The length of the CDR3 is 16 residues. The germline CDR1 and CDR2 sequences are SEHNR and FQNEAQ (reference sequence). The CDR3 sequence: CASSLAGRGQDTEAFF. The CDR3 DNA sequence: TGTGCCAGCAGTTTAGCGGGCAGGGGGCAGGACACTGAAGCTTTCTTT. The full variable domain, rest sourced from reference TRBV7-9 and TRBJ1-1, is DTGVSQNPRHKITKRGQNVTFRCDPISEHNRLYWYRQTLGQGPEFLTYFQNEAQLEKSRLLSDRFSAERPKGSFSTLEIQRTEQGDSAMYLCASSLAGRGQDTEAFFGQGTRLTVV.

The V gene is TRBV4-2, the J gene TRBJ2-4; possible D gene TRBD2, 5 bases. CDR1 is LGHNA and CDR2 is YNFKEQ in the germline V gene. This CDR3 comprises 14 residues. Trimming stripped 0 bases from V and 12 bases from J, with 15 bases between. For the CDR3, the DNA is TGTGCCAGCAGCCAAGATGGCCTAGAAGAGGGTCAGTACTTC. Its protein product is CASSQDGLEEGQYF.

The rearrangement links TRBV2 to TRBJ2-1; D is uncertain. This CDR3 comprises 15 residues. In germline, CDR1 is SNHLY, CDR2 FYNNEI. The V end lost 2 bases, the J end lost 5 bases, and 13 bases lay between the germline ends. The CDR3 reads CASSESGLKNNEQFF. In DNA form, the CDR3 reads TGTGCCAGCAGTGAATCTGGGCTAAAAAACAATGAGCAGTTCTTC.

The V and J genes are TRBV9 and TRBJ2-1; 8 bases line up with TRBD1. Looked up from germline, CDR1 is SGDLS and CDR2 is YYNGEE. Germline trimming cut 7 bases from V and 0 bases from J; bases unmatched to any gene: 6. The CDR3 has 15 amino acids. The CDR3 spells CASGAQGGSYNEQFF. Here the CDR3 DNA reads TGTGCCAGCGGGGCACAGGGGGGCTCCTACAATGAGCAGTTCTTC.

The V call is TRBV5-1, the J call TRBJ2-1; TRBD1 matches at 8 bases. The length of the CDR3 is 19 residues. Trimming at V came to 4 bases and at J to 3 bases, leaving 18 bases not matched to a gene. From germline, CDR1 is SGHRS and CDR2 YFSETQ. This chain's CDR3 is CASSPGTGGGSAYYNEQFF. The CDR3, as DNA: TGCGCCAGCAGCCCCGGGACAGGCGGTGGTAGCGCCTACTACAATGAGCAGTTCTTC. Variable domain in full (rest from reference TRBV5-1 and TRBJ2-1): KAGVTQTPRYLIKTRGQQVTLSCSPISGHRSVSWYQQTPGQGLQFLFEYFSETQRNKGNFPGRFSGRQFSNSRSEMNVSTLELGDSALYLCASSPGTGGGSAYYNEQFFGPGTRLTVL.

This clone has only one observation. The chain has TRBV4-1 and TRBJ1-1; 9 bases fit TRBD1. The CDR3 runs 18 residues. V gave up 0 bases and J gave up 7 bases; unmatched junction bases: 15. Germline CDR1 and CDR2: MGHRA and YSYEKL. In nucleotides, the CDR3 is TGCGCCAGCAGCCAAGAAGGGGGCACAGGGGGCTTCATAAATGAAGCTTTCTTT. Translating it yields CASSQEGGTGGFINEAFF.

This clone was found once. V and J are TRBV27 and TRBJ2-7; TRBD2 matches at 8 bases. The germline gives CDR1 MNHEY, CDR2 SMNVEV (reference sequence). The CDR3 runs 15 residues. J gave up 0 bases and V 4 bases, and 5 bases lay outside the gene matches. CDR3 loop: CASSSVLAASYEQYF. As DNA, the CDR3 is TGTGCCAGCAGTTCCGTACTAGCGGCCTCCTACGAGCAGTACTTC.

CDR3 nucleotide sequence: TGTGCCAGTAGTACGGGACAGATAAGCACAGATACGCAGTATTTT. Encoded protein: CASSTGQISTDTQYF. The chain joins TRBV19 to TRBJ2-3; 7 bases line up with TRBD1. From germline, CDR1 is LNHDA and CDR2 SQIVND (reference sequence). With 4 bases clipped from V and 0 bases from J, the junction kept 4 bases outside the gene matches. This CDR3 comprises 15 residues.

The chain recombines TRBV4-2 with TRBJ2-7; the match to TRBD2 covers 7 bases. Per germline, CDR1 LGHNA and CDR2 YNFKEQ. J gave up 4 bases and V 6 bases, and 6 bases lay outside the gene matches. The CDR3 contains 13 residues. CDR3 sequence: CASRGRGEYEQYF. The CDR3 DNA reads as TGTGCCAGCAGGGGGAGGGGTGAGTACGAGCAGTACTTC.

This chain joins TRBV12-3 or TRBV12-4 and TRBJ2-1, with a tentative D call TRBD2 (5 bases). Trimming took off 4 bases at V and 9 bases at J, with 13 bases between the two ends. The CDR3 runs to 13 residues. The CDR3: CASSSSGNGEQFF. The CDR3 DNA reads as TGTGCCAGCAGTTCGTCGGGGAATGGTGAGCAGTTCTTC.

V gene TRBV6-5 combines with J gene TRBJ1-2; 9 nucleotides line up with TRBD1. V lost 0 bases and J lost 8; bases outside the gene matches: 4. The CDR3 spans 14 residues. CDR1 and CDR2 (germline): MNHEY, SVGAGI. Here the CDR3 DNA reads TGTGCCAGCAGTTACTCGACAGGGGGAACGGGCTACACCTTC. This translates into CASSYSTGGTGYTF.